The clone carrying this TCR beta chain was seen once. Its antigen remains unidentified. CDR1 and CDR2 from the germline V gene are LGHNA and YNFKEQ. The CDR3 sequence is 16 residues long. V lost 0 bases and J lost 4, with 15 bases in between. The sample belongs to a study of shared clonotypes between healthy human individuals. Overall study context: Participating donors consisted of two women and a few men aged 18 to 49. Findings and limits, study-wide: The study found 4.5% to 6% of naive CD4 clonotypes shared across several donors. Generation probabilities of non-shared clonotypes were lower (relative to those shared by all four donors).

The authors ran the assay at deep level. The data were produced by immunoSEQ multiplex PCR, yet TCRdb's version contains in-frame clones alone and is incomplete. Seen here are about 990,000 clones, about 80% observed once, and the top ten hold roughly 0.65%. The sequenced sample consisted of memory CD4+ T cells from PBMCs. Subset given: CD45RA-negative fraction. V and J are TRBV4-2 and TRBJ2-5, with D possibly TRBD2 on 5 matching bases. The sequence was collected from a man between 18 and 29 years old in good health. Some clones in this sample may be carry-over from other donors' samples. In DNA, the CDR3 is TGTGCCAGCAGCCAAGACGGGTCAACGGGGAGAGAGACCCAGTACTTC. This encodes CASSQDGSTGRETQYF.